The sequence of this TCR beta chain was determined in a study of blood T cells in healthy people across ages. CDR1 is SGHVS, CDR2 FNYEAQ, per germline. Trimming took 5 bases from V and 6 from J, leaving 12 bases between them. The CDR3 runs to 13 residues. Then a second PCR, running about 6 to 12 cycles, was carried out with a sample-barcoded 5' primer and a J-beta primer mix. The template-switch adaptor, which had 12 random nucleotides, put a tag on each cDNA molecule. One entry per CDR3 protein, called by TCRdb with MiXCR from the 5' RACE reads. The sample holds approximately 800,000 distinct CDR3 sequences, under 40% seen once. Researchers report isolating at least 7 million PBMCs per sample. Points from the study as a whole: PBMCs that were unsorted prevented a conclusive naive versus antigen-experienced comparison. Whereas aged donors had fewer naive CD4+ cells, long-lived donors had more of them and higher diversity.

Remarks on this clonotype: Its target is unknown.

The TCR comes from a man aged 18 to 30 in good health. The V and J genes are TRBV7-6 and TRBJ2-3; the D call may be TRBD1 or TRBD2 (5 bases each). Sequences were obtained from blood. The DNA of the CDR3 is TGTGCCAGCAGCCGGGACCACTTGGATACGCAGTATTTT. It is translated as CASSRDHLDTQYF.